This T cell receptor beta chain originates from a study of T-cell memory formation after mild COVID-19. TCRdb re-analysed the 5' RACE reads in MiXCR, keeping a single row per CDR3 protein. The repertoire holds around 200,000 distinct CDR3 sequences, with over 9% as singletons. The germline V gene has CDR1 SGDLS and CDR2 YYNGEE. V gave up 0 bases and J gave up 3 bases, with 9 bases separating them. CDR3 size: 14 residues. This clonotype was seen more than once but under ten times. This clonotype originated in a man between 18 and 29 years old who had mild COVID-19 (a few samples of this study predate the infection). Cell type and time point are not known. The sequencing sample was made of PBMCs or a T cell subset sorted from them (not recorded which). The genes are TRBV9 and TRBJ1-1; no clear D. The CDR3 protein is CASSVGGADTEAFF. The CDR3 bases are TGTGCCAGCAGCGTAGGGGGAGCGGACACTGAAGCTTTCTTT.